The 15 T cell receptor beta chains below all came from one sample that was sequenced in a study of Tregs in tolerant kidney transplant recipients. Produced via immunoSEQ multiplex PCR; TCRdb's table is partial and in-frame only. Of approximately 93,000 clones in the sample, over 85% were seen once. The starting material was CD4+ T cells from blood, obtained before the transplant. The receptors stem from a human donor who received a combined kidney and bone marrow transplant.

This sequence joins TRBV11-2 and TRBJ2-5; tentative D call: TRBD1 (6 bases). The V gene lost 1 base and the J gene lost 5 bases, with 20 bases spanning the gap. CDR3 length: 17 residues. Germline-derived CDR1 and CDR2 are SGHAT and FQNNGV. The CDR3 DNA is TGTGCCAGCAGCTTAGGCCGGGACACTCCTAGGAGGGAGACCCAGTACTTC. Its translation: CASSLGRDTPRRETQYF.

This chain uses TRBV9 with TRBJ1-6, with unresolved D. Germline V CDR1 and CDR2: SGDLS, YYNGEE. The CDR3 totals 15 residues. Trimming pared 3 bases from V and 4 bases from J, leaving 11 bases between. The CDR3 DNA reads TGTGCCAGCAGCGGTGGACGGGATTATAATTCACCCCTCCACTTT. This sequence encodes CASSGGRDYNSPLHF.

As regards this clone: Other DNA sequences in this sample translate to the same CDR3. The CDR3 sequence is CASSRDRVYNEQFF. Here the CDR3 DNA reads TGTGCCAGTAGCCGGGACAGAGTATACAATGAGCAGTTCTTC. The chain carries TRBV19 and TRBJ2-1, with 7 positions matching TRBD1. Germline V gene sequence: CDR1 LNHDA, CDR2 SQIVND (reference sequence). Germline trimming cut 6 bases from V and 4 bases from J; bases unmatched to any gene: 6. This CDR3 is built from 14 residues.

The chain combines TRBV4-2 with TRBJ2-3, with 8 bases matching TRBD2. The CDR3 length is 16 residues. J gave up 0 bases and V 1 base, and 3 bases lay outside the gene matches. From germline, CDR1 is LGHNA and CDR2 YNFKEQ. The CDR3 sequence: CASSQGASGSTDTQYF. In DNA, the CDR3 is TGTGCCAGCAGCCAAGGTGCTAGCGGGAGCACAGATACGCAGTATTTT.

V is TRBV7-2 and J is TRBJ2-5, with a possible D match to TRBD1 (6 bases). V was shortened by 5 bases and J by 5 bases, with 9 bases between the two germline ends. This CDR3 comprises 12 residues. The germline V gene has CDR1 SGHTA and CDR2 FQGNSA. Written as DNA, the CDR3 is TGTGCCAGCAGCCTAAGGGGGGAGACCCAGTACTTC. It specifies CASSLRGETQYF.

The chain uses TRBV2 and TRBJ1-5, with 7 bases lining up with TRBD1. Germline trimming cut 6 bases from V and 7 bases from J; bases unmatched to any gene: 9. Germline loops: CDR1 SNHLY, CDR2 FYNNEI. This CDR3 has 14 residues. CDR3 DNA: TGTGCCAGCAGGCTTACAGGGGTGGAGCAGCCCCAGCATTTT. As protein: CASRLTGVEQPQHF.

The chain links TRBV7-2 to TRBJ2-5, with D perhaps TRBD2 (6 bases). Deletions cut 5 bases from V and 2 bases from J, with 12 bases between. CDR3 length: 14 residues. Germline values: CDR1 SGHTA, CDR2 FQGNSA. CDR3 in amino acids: CASSRPAGQETQYF. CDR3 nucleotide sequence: TGTGCCAGCAGCCGCCCTGCGGGGCAAGAGACCCAGTACTTC.

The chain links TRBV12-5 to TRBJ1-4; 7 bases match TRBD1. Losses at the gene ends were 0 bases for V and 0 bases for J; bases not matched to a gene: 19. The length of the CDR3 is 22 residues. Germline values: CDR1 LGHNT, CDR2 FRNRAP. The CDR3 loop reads CASGLVRGNLNGQATTNEKLFF. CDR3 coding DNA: TGTGCTAGTGGTTTGGTACGAGGAAACCTAAACGGACAGGCAACAACTAATGAAAAACTGTTTTTT.

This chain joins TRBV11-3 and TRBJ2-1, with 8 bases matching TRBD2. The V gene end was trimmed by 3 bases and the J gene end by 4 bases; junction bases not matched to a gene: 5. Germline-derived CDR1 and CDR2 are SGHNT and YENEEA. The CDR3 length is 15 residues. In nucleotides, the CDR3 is TGTGCCAGCAGCTTCATAGGACTAGCTTACAATGAGCAGTTCTTC. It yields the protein CASSFIGLAYNEQFF.

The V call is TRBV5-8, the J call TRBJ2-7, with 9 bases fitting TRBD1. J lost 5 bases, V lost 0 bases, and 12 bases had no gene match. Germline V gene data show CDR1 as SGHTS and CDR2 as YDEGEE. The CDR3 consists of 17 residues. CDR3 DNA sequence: TGTGCCAGCAGCTTGGGTCTTGGGACAGGGAAGTTCCACGAGCAGTACTTC. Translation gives CASSLGLGTGKFHEQYF.

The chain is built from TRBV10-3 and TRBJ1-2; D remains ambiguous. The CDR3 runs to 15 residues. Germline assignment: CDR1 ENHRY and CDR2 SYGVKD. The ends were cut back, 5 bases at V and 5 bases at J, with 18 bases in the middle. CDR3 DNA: TGTGCCATCAGTACCCAGGATCTTCCTCTATATGGCTACACCTTC. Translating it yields CAISTQDLPLYGYTF.

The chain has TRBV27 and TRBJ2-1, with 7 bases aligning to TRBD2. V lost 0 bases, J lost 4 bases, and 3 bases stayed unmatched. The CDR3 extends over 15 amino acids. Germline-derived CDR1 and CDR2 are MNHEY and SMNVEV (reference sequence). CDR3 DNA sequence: TGTGCCAGCAGTTTATCTAGCGGGCATTACAATGAGCAGTTCTTC. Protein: CASSLSSGHYNEQFF.

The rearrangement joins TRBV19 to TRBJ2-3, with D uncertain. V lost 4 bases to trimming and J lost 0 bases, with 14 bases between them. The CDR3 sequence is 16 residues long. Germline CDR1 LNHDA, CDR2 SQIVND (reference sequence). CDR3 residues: CASSRHPEISTDTQYF. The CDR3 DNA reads TGTGCCAGTAGTAGACACCCTGAGATAAGCACAGATACGCAGTATTTT.

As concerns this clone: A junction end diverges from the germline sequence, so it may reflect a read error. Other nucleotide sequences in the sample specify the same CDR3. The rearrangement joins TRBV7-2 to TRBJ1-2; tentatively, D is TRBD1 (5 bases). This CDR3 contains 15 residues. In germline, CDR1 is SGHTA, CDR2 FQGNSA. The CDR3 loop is CASSFTGGPNSGYTF. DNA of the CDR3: TGTGCCAGCAGCTTTACCGGGGGTCCGAACTCTGGCTACACCTTC.

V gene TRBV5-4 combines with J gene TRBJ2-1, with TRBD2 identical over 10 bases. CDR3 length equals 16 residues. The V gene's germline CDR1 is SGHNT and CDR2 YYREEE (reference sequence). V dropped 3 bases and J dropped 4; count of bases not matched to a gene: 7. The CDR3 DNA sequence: TGTGCCAGCAGCTGGGCGGCGACTAGCGGGTACAATGAGCAGTTCTTC. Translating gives CASSWAATSGYNEQFF.